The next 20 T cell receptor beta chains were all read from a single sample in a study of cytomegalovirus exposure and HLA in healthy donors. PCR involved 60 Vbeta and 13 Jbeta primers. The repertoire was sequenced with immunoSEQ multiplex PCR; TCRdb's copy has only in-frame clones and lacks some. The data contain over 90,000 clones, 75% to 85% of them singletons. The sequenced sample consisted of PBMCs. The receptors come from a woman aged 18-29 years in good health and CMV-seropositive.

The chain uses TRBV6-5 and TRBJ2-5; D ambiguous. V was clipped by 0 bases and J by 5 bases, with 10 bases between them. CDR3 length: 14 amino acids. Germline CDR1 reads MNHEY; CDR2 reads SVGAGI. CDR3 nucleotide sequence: TGTGCCAGCAGTTACTCCCAGAATATTGAGACCCAGTACTTC. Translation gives CASSYSQNIETQYF.

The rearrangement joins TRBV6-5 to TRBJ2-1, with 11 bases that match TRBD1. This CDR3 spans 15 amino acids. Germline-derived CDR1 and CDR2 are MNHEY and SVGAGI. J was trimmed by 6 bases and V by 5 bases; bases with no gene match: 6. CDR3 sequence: CASSKGTGGANEQFF. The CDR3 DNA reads TGTGCCAGCAGTAAAGGGACAGGGGGTGCCAATGAGCAGTTCTTC.

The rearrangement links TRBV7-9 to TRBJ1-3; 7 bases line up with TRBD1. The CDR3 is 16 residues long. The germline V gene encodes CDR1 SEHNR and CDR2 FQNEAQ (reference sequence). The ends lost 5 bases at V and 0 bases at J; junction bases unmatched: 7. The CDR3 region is CASSRRQGSSGNTIYF. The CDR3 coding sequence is TGTGCCAGCAGCCGCCGACAGGGATCCTCTGGAAACACCATATATTTT. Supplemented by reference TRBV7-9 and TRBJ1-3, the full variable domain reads DTGVSQNPRHKITKRGQNVTFRCDPISEHNRLYWYRQTLGQGPEFLTYFQNEAQLEKSRLLSDRFSAERPKGSFSTLEIQRTEQGDSAMYLCASSRRQGSSGNTIYFGEGSWLTVV.

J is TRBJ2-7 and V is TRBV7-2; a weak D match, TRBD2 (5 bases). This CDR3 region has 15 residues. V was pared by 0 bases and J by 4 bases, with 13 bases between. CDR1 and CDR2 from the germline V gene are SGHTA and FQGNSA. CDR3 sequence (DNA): TGTGCCAGCAGCTTAGCTGGGAGCGACGCTTACGAGCAGTACTTC. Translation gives CASSLAGSDAYEQYF.

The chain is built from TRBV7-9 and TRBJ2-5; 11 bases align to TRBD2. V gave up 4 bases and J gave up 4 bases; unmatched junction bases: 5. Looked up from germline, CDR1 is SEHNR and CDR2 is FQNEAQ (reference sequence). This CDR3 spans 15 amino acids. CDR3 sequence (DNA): TGTGCCAGCAGCTGGCTAGCGGGAGGAGGAGAGACCCAGTACTTC. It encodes CASSWLAGGGETQYF.

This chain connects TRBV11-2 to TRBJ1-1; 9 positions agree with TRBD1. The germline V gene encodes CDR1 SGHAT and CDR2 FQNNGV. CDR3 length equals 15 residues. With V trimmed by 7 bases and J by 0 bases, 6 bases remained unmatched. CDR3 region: CASTGGQGMNTEAFF. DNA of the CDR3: TGTGCCAGCACCGGCGGACAGGGGATGAACACTGAAGCTTTCTTT.

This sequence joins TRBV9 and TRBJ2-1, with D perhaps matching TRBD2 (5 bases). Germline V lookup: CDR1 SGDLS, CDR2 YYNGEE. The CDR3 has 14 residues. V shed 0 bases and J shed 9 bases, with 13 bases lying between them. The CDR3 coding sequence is TGTGCCAGCAGCGTAGACGCTGGACTGAGTGAGCAGTTCTTC. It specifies CASSVDAGLSEQFF.

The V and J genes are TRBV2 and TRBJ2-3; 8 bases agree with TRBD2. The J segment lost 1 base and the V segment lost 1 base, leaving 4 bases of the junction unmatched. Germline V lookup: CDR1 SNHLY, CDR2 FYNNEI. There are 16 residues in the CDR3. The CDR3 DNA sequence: TGTGCCAGCAGTGAAGGTAGACTAGCGCGCACAGATACGCAGTATTTT. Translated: CASSEGRLARTDTQYF.

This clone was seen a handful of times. The CDR3 sequence is CASSLSRSPLHF. CDR3 nucleotides: TGTGCCAGCAGTTTATCCAGGTCACCCCTCCACTTT. The chain joins TRBV27 to TRBJ1-6; D gene uncertain. V was trimmed by 0 bases and J by 10 bases, leaving 4 bases between them. The germline gives CDR1 MNHEY, CDR2 SMNVEV (reference sequence). The CDR3 is 12 amino acids.

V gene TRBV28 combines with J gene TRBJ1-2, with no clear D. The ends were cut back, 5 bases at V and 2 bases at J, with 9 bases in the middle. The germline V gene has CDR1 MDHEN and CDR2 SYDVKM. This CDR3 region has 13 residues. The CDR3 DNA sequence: TGTGCCAGCAGTAAGAACACCAACTATGGCTACACCTTC. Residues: CASSKNTNYGYTF.

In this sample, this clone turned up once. CDR3 in amino acids: CASSQDIGRDEQYF. The CDR3 coding sequence is TGCGCCAGCAGCCAAGATATTGGCAGGGACGAGCAGTACTTC. The J gene is TRBJ2-7, the V gene TRBV4-1, with D perhaps matching TRBD1 (5 bases). Germline assignment: CDR1 MGHRA and CDR2 YSYEKL. The CDR3 extends over 14 amino acids. Deletions cut 0 bases from V and 5 bases from J, with 11 bases between.

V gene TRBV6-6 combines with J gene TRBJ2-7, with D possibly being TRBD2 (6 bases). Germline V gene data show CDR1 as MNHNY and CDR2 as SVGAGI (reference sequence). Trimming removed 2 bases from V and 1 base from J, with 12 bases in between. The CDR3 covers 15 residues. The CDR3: CASSYLDGLSYEQYF. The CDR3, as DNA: TGTGCCAGCAGTTACCTGGACGGACTATCCTACGAGCAGTACTTC.

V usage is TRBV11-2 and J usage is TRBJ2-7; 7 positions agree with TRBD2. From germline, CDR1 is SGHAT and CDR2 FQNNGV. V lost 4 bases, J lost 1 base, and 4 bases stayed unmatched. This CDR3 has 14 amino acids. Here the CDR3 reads CASSSGLLSYEQYF. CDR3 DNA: TGTGCCAGCAGCTCGGGACTACTATCCTACGAGCAGTACTTC.

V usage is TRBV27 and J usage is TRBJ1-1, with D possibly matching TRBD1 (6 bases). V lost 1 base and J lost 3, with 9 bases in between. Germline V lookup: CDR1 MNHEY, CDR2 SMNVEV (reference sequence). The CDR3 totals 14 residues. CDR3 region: CASSLWPGDTEAFF. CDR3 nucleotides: TGTGCCAGCAGTTTATGGCCAGGGGACACTGAAGCTTTCTTT.

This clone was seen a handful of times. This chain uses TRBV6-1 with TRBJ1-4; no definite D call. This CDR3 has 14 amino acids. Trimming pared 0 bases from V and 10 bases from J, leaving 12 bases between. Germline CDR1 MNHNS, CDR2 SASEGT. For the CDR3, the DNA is TGTGCCAGCAGTGAAGCAATCGGGGTTGGAAAACTGTTTTTT. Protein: CASSEAIGVGKLFF.

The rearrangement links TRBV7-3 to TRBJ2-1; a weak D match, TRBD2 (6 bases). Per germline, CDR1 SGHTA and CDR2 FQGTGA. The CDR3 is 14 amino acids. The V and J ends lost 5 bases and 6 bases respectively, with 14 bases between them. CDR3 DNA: TGTGCCAGCAGCGGGAAGGAGGGGCGCAATGAGCAGTTCTTC. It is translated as CASSGKEGRNEQFF.

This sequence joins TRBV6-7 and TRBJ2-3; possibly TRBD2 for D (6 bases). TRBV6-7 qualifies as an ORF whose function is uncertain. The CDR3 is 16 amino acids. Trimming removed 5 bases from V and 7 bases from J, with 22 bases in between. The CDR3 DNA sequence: TGTGCCAGCAGTACCCTGTCGGGGGTCGTGTTGAATACGCAGTATTTT. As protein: CASSTLSGVVLNTQYF.

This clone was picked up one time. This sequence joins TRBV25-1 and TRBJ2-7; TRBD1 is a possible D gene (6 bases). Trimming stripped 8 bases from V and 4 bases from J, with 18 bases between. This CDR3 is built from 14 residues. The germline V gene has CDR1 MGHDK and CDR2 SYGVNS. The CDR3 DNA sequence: TGTGCCAGCCGCTCCTTGGGGGCAGGGTACGAGCAGTACTTC. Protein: CASRSLGAGYEQYF.

The DNA of the CDR3 is TGTGCCAGCAGCACTACGGGGACTAGCACAGATACGCAGTATTTT. It encodes CASSTTGTSTDTQYF. The chain carries TRBV7-3 and TRBJ2-3, with a weak D call TRBD2 (6 bases). V shed 5 bases and J shed 0 bases, with 12 bases lying between them. This CDR3 comprises 15 residues. Germline CDR1 reads SGHTA; CDR2 reads FQGTGA.

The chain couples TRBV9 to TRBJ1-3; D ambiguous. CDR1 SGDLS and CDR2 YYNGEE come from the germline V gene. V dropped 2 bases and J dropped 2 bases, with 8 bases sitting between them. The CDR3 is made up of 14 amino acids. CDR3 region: CASSVSRAGNTIYF. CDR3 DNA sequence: TGTGCCAGCAGCGTCAGCCGGGCTGGAAACACCATATATTTT.